This is a list of T cell receptor beta chains from one sample in a study of blood T cell repertoires in COVID-19. Here immunoSEQ multiplex PCR was the method, and the copy in TCRdb shows in-frame clones only, minus some. The table includes more than 250,000 clones, 86% detected once. The sample consisted of peripheral blood. Receptor source: a woman between 45 and 60 years old with acute or convalescent COVID-19. Both conserved end residues are part of each CDR3.

j_call v_call cdr3_aa
TRBJ1-4 TRBV30 CAWTGRTGEKLFF
TRBJ2-3 TRBV19 CASRRASTDTQYF
TRBJ2-7 TRBV27 CASSNQFYEQYF
TRBJ2-1 TRBV18 CASSPTDREGRNEQFF
TRBJ2-2 TRBV10-3 CAISSSMDTGELFF
TRBJ2-1 TRBV28 CASSSSGSGYNEQFF
TRBJ1-6 TRBV5-5 CASSFGRPGLHF
TRBJ1-6 TRBV27 CASSERQGLPINNSPLHF
TRBJ1-4 TRBV7-9 CASSQRAGHNEKLFF
TRBJ1-4 TRBV27 CASSEQDENEKLFF
TRBJ1-2 TRBV6-6 CASSSPTGRHEGYTF
TRBJ2-7 TRBV5-1 CASSPRTSGSSYEQYF
TRBJ1-5 TRBV27 CASSAGPGVGNQPQHF
TRBJ2-1 TRBV11-2 CASSTRLAGAVIF
TRBJ1-1 TRBV7-2 CASSFDRDTEAFF
TRBJ1-3 TRBV3-1/TRBV3-2 CASSQASFGNTIYF
TRBJ2-5 TRBV7-2 CASSRPGTETQYF
TRBJ2-1 TRBV6-2/TRBV6-3 CASSYRAQGALDEQFF
TRBJ1-1 TRBV7-6 CASSLGGSAFF
TRBJ2-5 TRBV5-6 CASSQWGRAAPETQYF
TRBJ1-2 TRBV18 CASSAIQGDPYGYTF
TRBJ2-7 TRBV19 CASSHRDGVNYEQYF
TRBJ2-5 TRBV10-3 CAISESGGSKTQYF
TRBJ1-6 TRBV7-9 CASSTWTGGMNSPLHF
TRBJ2-7 TRBV9 CASSNKTGGTYEQYF
TRBJ2-3 TRBV15 CATSRDWLAGDTQYF
TRBJ1-3 TRBV4-2 CASSQDRQAGNTIYF
TRBJ1-6 TRBV13 CASSLASGQGGSPLHF
TRBJ1-4 TRBV9 CASSVDPGKGGEKLFF
TRBJ2-1 TRBV5-1 CASSLGGKAYNEQFF
TRBJ1-5 TRBV7-8 CASSLIPQINQPQHF
TRBJ1-1 TRBV19 CASSIRDTSNTEAFF
TRBJ1-6 TRBV28 CASSSHDGGYNSPLHF
TRBJ2-3 TRBV19 CASSFGTAHTDTQYF
TRBJ2-3 TRBV27 CASSLLGLAGTTDTQYF
TRBJ1-5 TRBV4-1 CASSQATGRNQPQHF
TRBJ2-1 TRBV14 CASSSPGTGYNEQFF
TRBJ2-7 TRBV7-8 CASSRRDRRNEQYF
TRBJ1-2 TRBV18 CASSPSAGQFYGYTF
TRBJ2-7 TRBV2 CASSRQGDEQYF
TRBJ1-2 TRBV28 CASSLGAGYGYTF
TRBJ2-1 TRBV5-1 CASSSPTSGRIDEQFF
TRBJ2-1 TRBV28 CASSWYSGSSYNEQFF
TRBJ2-7 TRBV28 CASSPLPYEQYF
TRBJ1-5 TRBV2 CASSESGTANSNQPQHF
TRBJ2-5 TRBV2 CASNRLPTSGEETQYF
TRBJ2-1 TRBV25-1 CASSDIPGQGIFNEQFF
TRBJ1-1 TRBV5-1 CASSLALIGTGSTEAFF
TRBJ1-1 TRBV9 CASSVGQGALAFF
TRBJ2-7 TRBV19 CASSMLDPRDEQYF
TRBJ1-6 TRBV7-9 CASSVDPGGRNSPLHF
TRBJ2-5 TRBV9 CASTKTTLQETQYF
TRBJ2-1 TRBV5-4 CASSLESQGDEQFF